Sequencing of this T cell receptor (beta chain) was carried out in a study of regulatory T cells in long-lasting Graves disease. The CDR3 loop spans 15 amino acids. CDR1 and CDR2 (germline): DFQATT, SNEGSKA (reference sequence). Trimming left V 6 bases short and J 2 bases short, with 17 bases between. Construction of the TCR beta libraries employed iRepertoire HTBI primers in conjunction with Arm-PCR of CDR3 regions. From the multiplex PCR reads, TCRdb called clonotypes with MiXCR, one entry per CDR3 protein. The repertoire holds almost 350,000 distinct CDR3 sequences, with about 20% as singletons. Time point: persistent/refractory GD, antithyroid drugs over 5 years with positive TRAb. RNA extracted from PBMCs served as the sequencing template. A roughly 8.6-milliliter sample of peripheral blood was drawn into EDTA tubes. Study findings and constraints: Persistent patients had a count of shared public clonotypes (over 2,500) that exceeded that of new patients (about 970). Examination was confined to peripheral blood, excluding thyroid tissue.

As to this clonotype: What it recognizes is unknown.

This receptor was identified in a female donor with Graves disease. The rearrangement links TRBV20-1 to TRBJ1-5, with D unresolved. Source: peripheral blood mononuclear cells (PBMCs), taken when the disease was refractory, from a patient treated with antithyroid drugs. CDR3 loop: CSATSPGVRNQPQHF. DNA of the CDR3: TGCAGTGCCACCTCCCCCGGGGTCCGCAATCAGCCCCAGCATTTT.